The 15 T cell receptor beta chains below come from one sample, sequenced in a study of regulatory T cells in long-lasting Graves disease. According to the study, TCR beta libraries were built with iRepertoire HTBI primers and CDR3-region Arm-PCR. TCRdb passed the multiplex PCR reads through MiXCR, listing each CDR3 protein once. The table lists around 400,000 distinct CDR3 sequences, 14% to 15% of them singletons, with 7.8% in the top ten. Time point meaning: newly diagnosed GD, antithyroid drugs for less than 3 months. PBMCs were the source of the RNA used for TCR sequencing. A further study also used this sample, focusing on T cells in Graves' hyperthyroidism and ophthalmopathy.

Sample: peripheral blood mononuclear cells (PBMCs), taken at new diagnosis, from a patient treated with antithyroid drugs. The receptors were gathered from a woman between 40 and 50 years old with Graves disease.

This clonotype was observed at least ten times. J is TRBJ2-7 and V is TRBV3-1; no clear D. V gave up 4 bases and J gave up 3 bases, with 13 bases separating them. The length of the CDR3 is 14 residues. Germline-derived CDR1 and CDR2 are LGHDT and YNNKEL (reference sequence). In DNA, the CDR3 is TGTGCCAGCAGCCCCTCGTCGGATTACTACGAGCAGTACTTC. Translation gives CASSPSSDYYEQYF.

This clonotype was recorded many times. This chain links TRBV24-1 with TRBJ2-2; 9 bases are shared with TRBD1. V was clipped by 5 bases and J by 0 bases; unmatched bases: 6. This CDR3 has 17 amino acids. In germline, CDR1 is KGHDR, CDR2 SFDVKD. Here the CDR3 reads CATSVQGAFTNTGELFF. The CDR3 coding sequence is TGTGCCACCAGTGTACAGGGGGCCTTTACGAACACCGGGGAGCTGTTTTTT.

This clonotype was counted many times. The J gene is TRBJ2-7, the V gene TRBV3-1; 10 nucleotides match TRBD1. Germline assignment: CDR1 LGHDT and CDR2 YNNKEL (reference sequence). V was clipped by 4 bases and J by 4 bases; unmatched bases: 4. CDR3 length: 14 amino acids. The CDR3 spells CASSRQGAEYEQYF. The CDR3 DNA reads as TGTGCCAGCAGCCGACAGGGGGCTGAGTACGAGCAGTACTTC.

This clonotype was counted ten times or more. V usage is TRBV27 and J usage is TRBJ1-2; 12 nucleotides agree with TRBD1. Trimming removed 7 bases from V and 8 bases from J; junction bases left unmatched: 17. In germline, CDR1 is MNHEY, CDR2 SMNVEV (reference sequence). The CDR3 has 17 amino acids. CDR3 region: CASTATLRDRGPGGYTF. For the CDR3, the DNA is TGTGCCAGCACCGCCACACTCCGGGACAGGGGGCCAGGAGGCTACACCTTC.

As regards this clonotype: Possible read error: a much larger clone is one base away. This chain links TRBV28 with TRBJ1-2; perhaps TRBD1 as D (6 bases). This CDR3 has 14 amino acids. V was trimmed by 3 bases and J by 8 bases, leaving 16 bases between them. Germline loops: CDR1 MDHEN, CDR2 SYDVKM. Here the CDR3 reads CASSLGGAVGGYTF. The CDR3 nucleotides read TGTGCCAGCAGTTTGGGGGGGGCGGTTGGAGGCTACACCTTC.

This clonotype showed up just a few times. This sequence joins TRBV25-1 and TRBJ2-5; D tentatively fits TRBD1 or TRBD2 (6 bases each). Trimming took off 3 bases at V and 5 bases at J, with 19 bases between the two ends. In germline, CDR1 is MGHDK, CDR2 SYGVNS. The CDR3 is 16 amino acids. CDR3 residues: CASSELEGGVGETQYF. In DNA form, the CDR3 reads TGTGCCAGCAGTGAGCTTGAGGGGGGAGTAGGTGAGACCCAGTACTTC.

The V gene is TRBV5-4, the J gene TRBJ2-1; 12 nucleotides agree with TRBD2. The junction had 3 bases not matched to a gene; V was cut back by 0 bases and J by 11 bases. CDR1 SGHNT and CDR2 YYREEE come from the germline V gene (reference sequence). CDR3 length: 14 amino acids. Here the CDR3 DNA reads TGTGCCAGCAGCTTGGGACTAGCGGGGGACCAGCAGTTCTTC. It translates to CASSLGLAGDQQFF. The full variable domain, its missing parts supplied by reference TRBV5-4 and TRBJ2-1, is ETGVTQSPTHLIKTRGQQVTLRCSSQSGHNTVSWYQQALGQGPQFIFQYYREEENGRGNFPPRFSGLQFPNYSSELNVNALELDDSALYLCASSLGLAGDQQFFGPGTRLTVL.

The genes are TRBV3-1 and TRBJ1-2, with TRBD1 matching 9 bases. With V trimmed by 2 bases and J by 8 bases, 6 bases remained unmatched. Looked up from germline, CDR1 is LGHDT and CDR2 is YNNKEL (reference sequence). This CDR3 contains 14 residues. The CDR3 here is CASSQPGTGTGYTF. For the CDR3, the DNA is TGTGCCAGCAGCCAACCCGGGACAGGGACCGGCTACACCTTC.

At least ten counts were recorded for this clonotype. The genes are TRBV7-2 and TRBJ2-7, with TRBD2 identical over 11 bases. The CDR3 has 15 residues. J gave up 7 bases and V 5 bases, and 10 bases lay outside the gene matches. From germline, CDR1 is SGHTA and CDR2 FQGNSA. CDR3 sequence (DNA): TGTGCCAGCAGCGCATTAGCGGGAGGGCCACGTGAGCAGTACTTC. It translates to CASSALAGGPREQYF.

This clonotype has ten or more counts. V usage is TRBV6-2 or TRBV6-3 and J usage is TRBJ2-5; D is unclear. Germline CDR1 reads MNHEY; CDR2 reads SVGEGT. V was trimmed by 7 bases and J by 7 bases, leaving 25 bases between them. The CDR3 has 16 residues. Here the CDR3 reads CASTPWIVHPGRTQYF. The CDR3 nucleotides read TGTGCCAGCACTCCGTGGATCGTCCACCCGGGCAGGACCCAGTACTTC.

This clonotype came up many times. J is TRBJ2-1 and V is TRBV11-2, with 10 positions matching TRBD2. The trim removed 4 bases at V and 8 bases at J, leaving 8 bases unmatched. Germline V gene sequence: CDR1 SGHAT, CDR2 FQNNGV. The length of the CDR3 is 15 residues. Here the CDR3 reads CASSSGPSGRDEQFF. CDR3 DNA: TGTGCCAGCAGCTCTGGGCCTAGCGGGAGAGATGAGCAGTTCTTC.

This clonotype showed up many times. The chain is built from TRBV28 and TRBJ2-5; maybe TRBD2 (5 bases). This CDR3 has 16 amino acids. Germline V CDR1 and CDR2: MDHEN, SYDVKM. V was trimmed by 2 bases and J by 4 bases, leaving 17 bases between them. CDR3 loop: CASSLMVSDRGETQYF. The CDR3 DNA reads as TGTGCCAGCAGTTTAATGGTTAGCGACCGGGGAGAGACCCAGTACTTC.

This clonotype came up many times. The V gene is TRBV6-1, the J gene TRBJ2-7; 10 bases are shared with TRBD1. Germline assignment: CDR1 MNHNS and CDR2 SASEGT. The CDR3 length is 16 residues. J lost 3 bases, V lost 5 bases, and 10 bases had no gene match. The CDR3 DNA reads TGTGCCAGCAGTCGGACAGGGGGAAGTGCTAACTACGAGCAGTACTTC. It specifies CASSRTGGSANYEQYF.

This clonotype was observed a handful of times. The chain joins TRBV5-1 to TRBJ2-1; 8 bases are shared with TRBD2. The CDR3 covers 13 residues. Germline lookup yields CDR1 SGHRS and CDR2 YFSETQ. V was pared by 9 bases and J by 2 bases, with 4 bases of the junction left unmatched. The CDR3 DNA reads as TGCGCCACCCGGGAGGGCCCCTACAATGAGCAGTTCTTC. The encoded protein is CATREGPYNEQFF.

J is TRBJ2-4 and V is TRBV7-9; D is perhaps TRBD2 (6 bases). V lost 6 bases and J 1 base, leaving 16 bases between the germline ends. Germline V gene sequence: CDR1 SEHNR, CDR2 FQNEAQ (reference sequence). The CDR3 runs 16 residues. The DNA for the CDR3 is TGTGCCAGCAGTTCCACGGTTCTAGCGGCCAAAAACATTCAGTACTTC. It specifies CASSSTVLAAKNIQYF.